These T cell receptor beta chains were read from a single sample in a study of shared clonotypes between healthy human individuals. Assay: immunoSEQ multiplex PCR; the TCRdb copy retains only in-frame clones and omits some. Counted here are millions of clones, 80% to 95% occurring once; the ten biggest clones make up 0.3% to 0.4%. The sample taken for sequencing was naive CD4+ T cells from PBMCs. The receptors were sampled from a young man in good health. Some clones in this sample may be carry-over from other donors' samples. CDR3s include the opening cysteine and the closing phenylalanine or tryptophan. D genes are given only for firm matches. Clone size is shown for a subset of rows, as once, few, many or a class of expanded clone.

>.|TRBJ1-6|TRBV7-2|.
CASSLPGSPLHF
TGTGCCAGCAGCTTACCGGGTTCACCCCTCCACTTT
>.|TRBJ1-3|TRBV18|once
CASSPMTGLQPGNTIYF
TGTGCCAGCTCACCAATGACCGGGCTTCAGCCAGGAAACACCATATATTTT
>TRBD1|TRBJ2-3|TRBV28|.
CASTSPDRGPTDTQYF
TGTGCCAGCACCTCACCGGACAGGGGGCCCACAGATACGCAGTATTTT
>TRBD1|TRBJ1-1|TRBV5-5|.
CASSNRGGNTEAFF
TGTGCCAGCAGCAACAGGGGTGGGAACACTGAAGCTTTCTTT
>.|TRBJ2-4|TRBV23-1|.
CASSPHGQRKNIQYF
TGCGCCAGCAGTCCCCATGGACAGCGAAAAAACATTCAGTACTTC
>.|TRBJ1-2|TRBV19|.
CASSTAGIVGYGYTF
TGTGCCAGTAGTACCGCAGGGATTGTAGGCTATGGCTACACCTTC
>TRBD2|TRBJ2-3|TRBV6-5|.
CASSSLAGRSTDTQYF
TGTGCCAGCAGTTCACTAGCGGGACGAAGCACAGATACGCAGTATTTT
>.|TRBJ1-5|TRBV7-2|.
CASSPIRDNSQPQHF
TGTGCCAGCAGCCCAATCCGGGACAATAGTCAGCCCCAGCATTTT
>.|TRBJ2-6|TRBV7-3|.
CASSFMGNSGANVLTF
TGTGCCAGCAGCTTTATGGGGAACTCTGGGGCCAACGTCCTGACTTTC
>.|TRBJ1-2|TRBV6-5|.
CASRPPGRHGYTF
TGTGCCAGCAGGCCCCCAGGAAGACATGGCTACACCTTC
>.|TRBJ1-5|TRBV6-1|few
CASSEAGAGNQPQHF
TGTGCCAGCAGTGAAGCGGGGGCAGGCAATCAGCCCCAGCATTTT
>.|TRBJ1-1|TRBV11-2|once
CASSLYARVGQNTEAFF
TGTGCCAGCAGCTTATATGCCCGGGTTGGCCAGAACACTGAAGCTTTCTTT
>TRBD1|TRBJ1-2|TRBV28|.
CASSLLQGNGYTF
TGTGCCAGCAGTTTACTACAGGGGAATGGCTACACCTTC
>.|TRBJ2-5|TRBV7-9|.
CASSLALVSGQETQYF
TGTGCCAGCAGCTTAGCGCTAGTTTCCGGACAAGAGACCCAGTACTTC
>.|TRBJ1-1|TRBV5-1|.
CASSLDLSSEAFF
TGCGCCAGCAGCTTGGATCTCTCTTCTGAAGCTTTCTTT
>.|TRBJ1-1|TRBV28|.
CASSLRTITEAFF
TGTGCCAGCAGTTTGAGAACGATTACTGAAGCTTTCTTT
>TRBD1|TRBJ1-5|TRBV2|.
CASSEQATGSGQPQHF
TGTGCCAGCAGCGAACAAGCGACAGGGTCGGGTCAGCCCCAGCATTTT
>TRBD2|TRBJ2-4|TRBV7-9|once
CASSLDLREGREKNIQYF
TGTGCCAGCAGCTTAGACCTTCGTGAAGGGAGGGAAAAAAACATTCAGTACTTC
>.|TRBJ2-2|TRBV21-1|few
CASTLLAGKATGELFF
TGTGCCAGCACCCTACTAGCGGGGAAGGCTACCGGGGAGCTGTTTTTT
>TRBD2|TRBJ2-7|TRBV5-4|.
CASSSHGGSSSYEQYF
TGTGCCAGCAGCTCCCACGGGGGGAGCAGCTCCTACGAGCAGTACTTC
>.|TRBJ2-5|TRBV27|.
CASSPTYSLRETQYF
TGTGCCAGCAGTCCGACGTACAGCCTCCGAGAGACCCAGTACTTC
>.|TRBJ1-5|TRBV7-2|few
CASSLAGREGQPQHF
TGTGCCAGCAGCTTAGCGGGCAGGGAAGGCCAGCCCCAGCATTTT
>TRBD1|TRBJ1-1|TRBV29-1|.
CSARQGLNTEAFF
TGCAGCGCCAGACAGGGACTGAACACTGAAGCTTTCTTT
>TRBD1|TRBJ2-1|TRBV4-1|.
CASSQEQGSMTLYNEQFF
TGCGCCAGCAGCCAAGAACAGGGGTCCATGACCTTATACAATGAGCAGTTCTTC
>TRBD2|TRBJ2-3|TRBV18|.
CASSPLAGGMDTQYF
TGTGCCAGCTCACCCCTAGCGGGAGGGATGGATACGCAGTATTTT
>TRBD1|TRBJ1-1|TRBV11-1|.
CASSLRGQGLNTEAFF
TGTGCCAGCAGCTTAAGAGGACAGGGGCTGAACACTGAAGCTTTCTTT
>.|TRBJ2-2|TRBV15|.
CATSRETGELFF
TGTGCCACCAGCAGAGAAACCGGGGAGCTGTTTTTT
>.|TRBJ1-4|TRBV7-9|.
CASSLQGTNEKLFF
TGTGCCAGCAGCTTACAGGGAACTAATGAAAAACTGTTTTTT
>TRBD2|TRBJ2-1|TRBV6-6|.
CASSTRQAGGYNEQFF
TGTGCCAGCAGTACCCGCCAAGCGGGAGGGTACAATGAGCAGTTCTTC
>.|TRBJ2-7|TRBV27|.
CASSPRRRAQSEQYF
TGTGCCAGCAGCCCTCGAAGGAGGGCTCAATCTGAGCAGTACTTC
>.|TRBJ2-3|TRBV29-1|.
CSARGLGTDTQYF
TGCAGCGCCCGAGGACTCGGCACCGATACGCAGTATTTT
>TRBD1|TRBJ1-4|TRBV9|once
CASSEGQATNEKLFF
TGTGCCAGCAGCGAGGGACAGGCAACTAATGAAAAACTGTTTTTT
>.|TRBJ2-7|TRBV5-1|.
CASSLEGQQYEQYF
TGCGCCAGCAGCTTGGAGGGACAACAGTACGAGCAGTACTTC
>.|TRBJ1-4|TRBV7-2|.
CASSFLGTREKLFF
TGTGCCAGCAGCTTTCTCGGGACACGTGAAAAACTGTTTTTT
>TRBD2|TRBJ2-1|TRBV10-3|.
CAIRETSLRHEQFF
TGTGCCATCAGGGAGACTAGCCTCAGGCATGAGCAGTTCTTC
>.|TRBJ2-5|TRBV11-2|.
CASSSAAPETQYF
TGTGCCAGCAGCTCGGCAGCCCCTGAGACCCAGTACTTC
>.|TRBJ2-5|TRBV30|.
CAWHKSGGTETQYF
TGTGCCTGGCATAAAAGTGGGGGGACGGAGACCCAGTACTTC
>TRBD2|TRBJ2-7|TRBV2|.
CASLKGLAGGPSVGEQYF
TGTGCCAGCCTCAAGGGCCTAGCGGGAGGGCCCTCCGTGGGCGAGCAGTACTTC
>.|TRBJ2-7|TRBV11-2|.
CASSPRTNSYEQYF
TGTGCCAGCAGCCCTCGGACTAACTCCTACGAGCAGTACTTC
>TRBD2|TRBJ2-7|TRBV5-5|.
CASSKPTSGSTEQYF
TGTGCCAGCAGCAAACCTACTAGCGGGAGTACCGAGCAGTACTTC